The source of this T cell receptor (beta chain) is a study of beta chain features in type 1 diabetes. V was shortened by 7 bases and J by 9 bases, with 19 bases between the two germline ends. The germline V gene has CDR1 MNHNS and CDR2 SASEGT. CDR3 length: 15 amino acids. Sequencing targeted expressed TCRB transcripts, as all isolated RNA had been reverse transcribed. The repertoire was sequenced with immunoSEQ multiplex PCR; TCRdb's copy has only in-frame clones and lacks some. Of approximately 200,000 clones listed, around 10% are singletons. The TCR originated in a woman aged 18-29 years in good health. This rearrangement joins TRBV6-1 to TRBJ1-6, with D unclear. The sequencing input was naive CD4+ T cells from blood. The CDR3 sequence is CASTELSREGSPLHF. The CDR3 region has the DNA TGTGCCAGCACCGAACTGTCAAGGGAGGGTTCACCCCTCCACTTT.